The T cell receptor (beta chain) described here comes from a study of Ad26.COV2.S vaccination and SARS-CoV-2 variants. Germline V gives CDR1 SGDLS, CDR2 YYNGEE. The trim removed 4 bases at V and 2 bases at J, leaving 8 bases unmatched. This CDR3 spans 16 amino acids. Only in-frame clones appear in the TCRdb table, and some are missing; sequencing was by immunoSEQ multiplex PCR. The data hold just over 350,000 clones, with 70% to 90% observed a single time. The treatment is: some 19 received Ad26.COV2.S at low or high dose, single or two shots; a few received placebo; per-sample allocation not given. Sample collection was performed on day 63 after the first vaccine or placebo injection. Expression of Wuhan-strain SARS-CoV-2 spike came from the Ad26 vector that formed the vaccine.

This TCR was sampled from a person aged 18-65 years who received the Ad26.COV2.S COVID-19 vaccine or a placebo. This rearrangement joins TRBV9 to TRBJ2-2, with 7 nucleotides matching TRBD1. The sample was peripheral blood, taken in a trial of Ad26.COV2.S vaccine versus placebo. CDR3 coding DNA: TGTGCCAGCAGCATACTTGGGGACAGTAACACCGGGGAGCTGTTTTTT. This codes for CASSILGDSNTGELFF.